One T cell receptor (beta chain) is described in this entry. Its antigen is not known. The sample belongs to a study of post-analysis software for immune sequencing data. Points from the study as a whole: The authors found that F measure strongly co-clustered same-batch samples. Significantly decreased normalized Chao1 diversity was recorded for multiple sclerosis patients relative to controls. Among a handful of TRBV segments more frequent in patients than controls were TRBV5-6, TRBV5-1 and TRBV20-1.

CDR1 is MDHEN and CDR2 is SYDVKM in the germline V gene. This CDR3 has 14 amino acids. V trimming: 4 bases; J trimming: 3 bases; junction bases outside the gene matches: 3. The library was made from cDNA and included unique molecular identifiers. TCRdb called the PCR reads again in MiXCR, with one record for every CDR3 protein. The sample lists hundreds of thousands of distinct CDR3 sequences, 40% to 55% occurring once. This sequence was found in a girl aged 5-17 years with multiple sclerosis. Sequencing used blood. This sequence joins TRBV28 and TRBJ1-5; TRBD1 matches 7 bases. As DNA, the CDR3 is TGTGCCAGCAGTTCCGGACAGGACAATCAGCCCCAGCATTTT. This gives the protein CASSSGQDNQPQHF.